This TCR beta chain was profiled in a study of blood T cell repertoires in COVID-19. This table comes from immunoSEQ multiplex PCR, and its TCRdb copy is limited to in-frame clones, with some not included. Of approximately 240,000 clones listed, 65% to 85% were seen once; the top ten hold under 4.5%. The CDR3 length is 12 residues. CDR1 and CDR2 from the germline V gene are GTSNPN and SVGIG (reference sequence). Between the trimmed V and J ends, which lost 0 bases and 8 bases, there was a span of 11 bases. This receptor was obtained from a middle-aged woman with active or convalescent COVID-19. This chain uses TRBV30 with TRBJ2-7; maybe TRBD2 (7 bases). Sequencing was done on a sample of peripheral blood. CDR3 protein: CAWSVTGGKQYF. CDR3 sequence (DNA): TGTGCCTGGAGTGTAACGGGGGGCAAGCAGTACTTC. The full variable domain, its missing parts supplied by reference TRBV30 and TRBJ2-7, is SQTIHQWPATLVQPVGSPLSLECTVEGTSNPNLYWYRQAAGRGLQLLFYSVGIGQISSEVPQNLSASRPQDRQFILSSKKLLLSDSGFYLCAWSVTGGKQYFGPGTRLTVT.